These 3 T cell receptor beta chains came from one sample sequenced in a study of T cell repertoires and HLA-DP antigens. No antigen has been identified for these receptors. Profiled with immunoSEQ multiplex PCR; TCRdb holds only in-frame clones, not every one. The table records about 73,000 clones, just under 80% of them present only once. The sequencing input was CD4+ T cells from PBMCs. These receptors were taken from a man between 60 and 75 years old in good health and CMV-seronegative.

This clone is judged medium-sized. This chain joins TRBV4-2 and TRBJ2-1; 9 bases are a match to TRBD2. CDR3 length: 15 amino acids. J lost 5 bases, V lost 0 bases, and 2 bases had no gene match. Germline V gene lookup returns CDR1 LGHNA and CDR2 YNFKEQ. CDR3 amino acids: CASSQDSGGHNEQFF. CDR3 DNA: TGTGCCAGCAGCCAAGATAGCGGGGGACACAATGAGCAGTTCTTC.

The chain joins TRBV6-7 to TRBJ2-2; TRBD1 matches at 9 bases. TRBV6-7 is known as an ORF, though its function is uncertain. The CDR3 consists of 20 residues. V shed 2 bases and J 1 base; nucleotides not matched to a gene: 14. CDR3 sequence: CASSYREPSGTGMNTGELFF. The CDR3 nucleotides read TGTGCCAGCAGTTACCGAGAACCTTCCGGGACAGGGATGAACACCGGGGAGCTGTTTTTT.

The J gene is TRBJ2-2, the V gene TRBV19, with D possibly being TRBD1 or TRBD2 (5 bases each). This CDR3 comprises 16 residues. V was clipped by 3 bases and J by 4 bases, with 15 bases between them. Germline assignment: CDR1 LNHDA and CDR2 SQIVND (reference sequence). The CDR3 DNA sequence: TGTGCCAGTAGTATCTGGGGGAGTGTGGGCACCGGGGAGCTGTTTTTT. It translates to CASSIWGSVGTGELFF.